The 25 T cell receptor beta chains given below trace back to one sample, sequenced in a study of cytomegalovirus exposure and HLA in healthy donors. 60 Vbeta and 13 Jbeta primers were used in PCR. The repertoire was sequenced with immunoSEQ multiplex PCR; TCRdb's copy has only in-frame clones and lacks some. Of more than 95,000 clones listed, 64% are singletons. Sequenced: PBMCs. The source of these receptors is a man aged 55 to 69 in good health and CMV-seronegative.

This clone was counted a few times. This chain joins TRBV28 and TRBJ1-4; weak D call: TRBD1 (6 bases). Trimming left V 7 bases short and J 3 bases short, with 12 bases between. The CDR3 length is 14 residues. The germline V gene encodes CDR1 MDHEN and CDR2 SYDVKM. The CDR3 loop is CASKLRGANEKLFF. The CDR3 nucleotides read TGTGCCAGCAAACTCAGGGGAGCTAATGAAAAACTGTTTTTT.

The V and J genes are TRBV18 and TRBJ1-2; 10 bases fit TRBD1. CDR3 length: 17 amino acids. From germline, CDR1 is KGHSH and CDR2 LQKENI. The J segment lost 1 base and the V segment lost 3 bases, leaving 8 bases of the junction unmatched. The chain's CDR3 is CASSPNRDRGLNYGYTF. The CDR3 DNA is TGTGCCAGCTCACCTAACCGGGACAGGGGTCTTAACTATGGCTACACCTTC.

The J gene is TRBJ2-7, the V gene TRBV28, with 7 nucleotides matching TRBD1. V lost 9 bases and J lost 5; bases outside the gene matches: 10. Germline loops: CDR1 MDHEN, CDR2 SYDVKM. This CDR3 spans 13 amino acids. The CDR3 nucleotides read TGTGCCAGAGCGAACAGGGGCAAGGACGAGCAGTACTTC. This translates into CARANRGKDEQYF.

This clone was seen a handful of times. The same CDR3 arises from other DNA sequences in this sample as well. The rearrangement joins TRBV5-1 to TRBJ2-5; D remains ambiguous. CDR1 is SGHRS and CDR2 is YFSETQ in the germline V gene. Trimming left V 0 bases short and J 4 bases short, with 4 bases between. The CDR3 spans 12 residues. The CDR3 sequence: CASSLAGETQYF. CDR3 nucleotides: TGCGCCAGCAGCTTGGCCGGAGAGACCCAGTACTTC. The complete variable domain, with remaining parts taken from reference TRBV5-1 and TRBJ2-5, reads KAGVTQTPRYLIKTRGQQVTLSCSPISGHRSVSWYQQTPGQGLQFLFEYFSETQRNKGNFPGRFSGRQFSNSRSEMNVSTLELGDSALYLCASSLAGETQYFGPGTRLLVL.

With respect to this clone: Mismatch with germline at one junction end may stem from a read error. The V call is TRBV2, the J call TRBJ1-5; D uncertain. CDR3 size: 16 residues. Germline CDR1 SNHLY, CDR2 FYNNEI. The DNA of the CDR3 is TGTGCCAGCAGTGAAGGTGTACTGGGCAGCAGTCAGCCCCAGCATTTT. It is translated as CASSEGVLGSSQPQHF.

In this sample, this clone turned up many times. This sequence joins TRBV2 and TRBJ1-6; 8 bases match TRBD1. Germline CDR1 SNHLY, CDR2 FYNNEI. After removal of 6 bases from V and 8 bases from J, the junction contained 6 bases not matched to a gene. This CDR3 is 14 amino acids long. CDR3 sequence (DNA): TGTGCCAGCAGACAAGACAGGGGTGATTCACCCCTCCACTTT. Residues: CASRQDRGDSPLHF.

The rearrangement joins TRBV4-2 to TRBJ2-2, with D possibly being TRBD2 (7 bases). This CDR3 contains 16 residues. The V gene's germline CDR1 is LGHNA and CDR2 YNFKEQ. With 4 bases removed from V and 1 base from J, the gap between germline ends came to 13 bases. As DNA, the CDR3 is TGTGCCAGCAGCCGCGGCGGGGGCCGGAACACCGGGGAGCTGTTTTTT. Residues: CASSRGGGRNTGELFF.

This chain links TRBV7-7 with TRBJ2-1, with 10 bases that match TRBD2. The CDR3 length is 15 residues. Germline CDR1 reads SSHAT; CDR2 reads FNYEAQ (reference sequence). Trimming cost V 5 bases and J 10 bases; bases outside gene matches: 11. The CDR3 DNA is TGTGCCAGCAGCCTCTCCGGGCTAGCGGGAGTAGAGCAGTTCTTC. Residues: CASSLSGLAGVEQFF. The full variable domain, in which reference TRBV7-7 and TRBJ2-1 provide the parts outside the CDR3, is GAGVSQSPRYKVTKRGQDVTLRCDPISSHATLYWYQQALGQGPEFLTYFNYEAQPDKSGLPSDRFSAERPEGSISTLTIQRTEQRDSAMYRCASSLSGLAGVEQFFGPGTRLTVL.

This chain links TRBV7-3 with TRBJ1-5, with 7 positions matching TRBD1. Germline V gene data show CDR1 as SGHTA and CDR2 as FQGTGA. This CDR3 is built from 13 residues. Trimming took 5 bases from V and 11 from J; bases not matched to a gene: 9. The CDR3 coding sequence is TGTGCCAGCAGCCCGAATCAGGGGGACTCCCAGCATTTT. Residues: CASSPNQGDSQHF.

Only one count was recorded for this clone. This chain connects TRBV9 to TRBJ1-1; 8 bases are shared with TRBD1. This CDR3 is 12 amino acids long. Trimming removed 4 bases from V and 6 bases from J; junction bases left unmatched: 2. Germline V CDR1 and CDR2: SGDLS, YYNGEE. CDR3 nucleotides: TGTGCCAGCAGCCAGACAGGGGCTGAAGCTTTCTTT. Its translation: CASSQTGAEAFF.

The CDR3 reads CASTLELMWSKETQYF. CDR3 sequence (DNA): TGTGCCAGCACTCTGGAACTGATGTGGAGCAAAGAGACCCAGTACTTC. The chain combines TRBV5-4 with TRBJ2-5; D unclear. CDR1 and CDR2 (germline): SGHNT, YYREEE (reference sequence). This CDR3 region has 16 residues. Trimming removed 6 bases from V and 3 bases from J, with 21 bases in between.

This rearrangement joins TRBV12-5 to TRBJ1-3; a possible D gene is TRBD1 (6 bases). Between the trimmed V and J ends, which lost 5 bases and 1 base, there was a span of 9 bases. The CDR3 sequence is 14 residues long. Germline V gene lookup returns CDR1 LGHNT and CDR2 FRNRAP. The CDR3 loop is CASGQGFSGNTIYF. The DNA of the CDR3 is TGTGCTAGTGGTCAGGGGTTTTCTGGAAACACCATATATTTT.

V is TRBV5-1 and J is TRBJ2-2; tentative D call: TRBD2 (7 bases). Trimming pared 3 bases from V and 5 bases from J, leaving 14 bases between. Germline V CDR1 and CDR2: SGHRS, YFSETQ. The CDR3 is 15 residues long. CDR3 in DNA: TGCGCCAGCAGCTCATCGGGGGGCGGAACCGGGGAGCTGTTTTTT. Amino acid sequence: CASSSSGGGTGELFF.

The chain couples TRBV5-6 to TRBJ1-1, with 7 bases matching TRBD1. CDR1 and CDR2 (germline): SGHDT, YYEEEE. V lost 2 bases and J lost 7; bases outside the gene matches: 5. The CDR3 covers 13 residues. Here the CDR3 DNA reads TGTGCCAGCAGCTTAACAGGGGCTGATGAAGCTTTCTTT. Protein: CASSLTGADEAFF.

The genes are TRBV6-5 and TRBJ1-5, with D possibly being TRBD1 (5 bases). Germline V CDR1 and CDR2: MNHEY, SVGAGI. The CDR3 extends over 13 amino acids. Trimming removed 10 bases from V and 2 bases from J, with 12 bases in between. The CDR3 DNA reads as TGTGCCACTTGGGGGGAACGCAATCAGCCCCAGCATTTT. Its translation is CATWGERNQPQHF.

The chain uses TRBV5-1 and TRBJ1-5; 7 bases match TRBD1. The CDR3 has 14 residues. Looked up from germline, CDR1 is SGHRS and CDR2 is YFSETQ. With V trimmed by 4 bases and J by 7 bases, 8 bases remained unmatched. CDR3 nucleotides: TGCGCCAGCAGCACCAGAGGGGGCGGGCAGCCCCAGCATTTT. The encoded protein is CASSTRGGGQPQHF. Full variable domain (rest looked up from reference TRBV5-1 and TRBJ1-5): KAGVTQTPRYLIKTRGQQVTLSCSPISGHRSVSWYQQTPGQGLQFLFEYFSETQRNKGNFPGRFSGRQFSNSRSEMNVSTLELGDSALYLCASSTRGGGQPQHFGDGTRLSIL.

The chain carries TRBV18 and TRBJ1-1; D is perhaps TRBD1 (6 bases). V lost 6 bases and J 3 bases, leaving 14 bases between the germline ends. CDR1 is KGHSH, CDR2 LQKENI, per germline. The CDR3 is 14 residues long. CDR3 nucleotide sequence: TGTGCCAGCTCTCCCGCGGGGGCTGACACTGAAGCTTTCTTT. Its translation is CASSPAGADTEAFF.

The chain links TRBV7-9 to TRBJ2-5; TRBD1 matches at 8 bases. Germline V gives CDR1 SEHNR, CDR2 FQNEAQ (reference sequence). With V trimmed by 5 bases and J by 4 bases, 3 bases remained unmatched. The CDR3 sequence is 13 residues long. The DNA of the CDR3 is TGTGCCAGCAGCCCAGGACAGGGAGAGACCCAGTACTTC. Translated, it gives CASSPGQGETQYF.

V and J are TRBV4-1 and TRBJ1-2; 8 bases are a match to TRBD1. Germline V gives CDR1 MGHRA, CDR2 YSYEKL. This CDR3 has 16 residues. The ends lost 4 bases at V and 6 bases at J; junction bases unmatched: 13. The CDR3: CASSLATLPQGDGYTF. For the CDR3, the DNA is TGCGCCAGCAGCCTAGCAACTCTACCACAGGGGGATGGCTACACCTTC.

This clone was counted a few times. The V and J genes are TRBV9 and TRBJ2-2; 9 bases align to TRBD2. V gave up 0 bases and J gave up 6 bases; unmatched junction bases: 3. The CDR3 is 15 residues long. Looked up from germline, CDR1 is SGDLS and CDR2 is YYNGEE. CDR3 in amino acids: CASSVVGGRAGELFF. The CDR3, as DNA: TGTGCCAGCAGCGTAGTCGGCGGGAGGGCCGGGGAGCTGTTTTTT.

The rearrangement links TRBV30 to TRBJ2-3; D is possibly TRBD1 (6 bases). Per the germline V gene, CDR1 is GTSNPN and CDR2 is SVGIG (reference sequence). Between the trimmed V and J ends, which lost 4 bases and 6 bases, there was a span of 23 bases. CDR3 size: 16 residues. CDR3 sequence (DNA): TGTGCCTGGAATCGAGGCCCCGGGACATCCGGGGATACGCAGTATTTT. Protein sequence: CAWNRGPGTSGDTQYF.

Of note for this clone: At one of its ends the junction is not consistent with the germline gene, which may arise from a read error. The chain is built from TRBV7-9 and TRBJ1-4; D is unresolved. Germline CDR1 SEHNR, CDR2 FQNEAQ (reference sequence). The CDR3 has 17 amino acids. In DNA form, the CDR3 reads TGTTCCAGCAGCTTACCCACAGACCGTGCAACTAATGAAAAACTGTTTTTT. Translated: CSSSLPTDRATNEKLFF.

V usage is TRBV28 and J usage is TRBJ1-5; 7 bases agree with TRBD1. V lost 6 bases and J lost 3; bases outside the gene matches: 8. Per the germline V gene, CDR1 is MDHEN and CDR2 is SYDVKM. This CDR3 region has 15 residues. The CDR3 is CASRPGQPLNQPQHF. The CDR3 DNA is TGTGCCAGCAGACCGGGACAGCCCCTCAATCAGCCCCAGCATTTT.

The chain carries TRBV15 and TRBJ1-2, with D possibly TRBD1 on 6 matching bases. The length of the CDR3 is 15 residues. V was shortened by 1 base and J by 0 bases, with 9 bases between the two germline ends. The germline V gene has CDR1 LNHNV and CDR2 YYDKDF (reference sequence). The CDR3 sequence: CATSRARTANYGYTF. The CDR3 coding sequence is TGTGCCACCAGCAGAGCCCGGACAGCTAACTATGGCTACACCTTC.

This clone was seen once. V and J are TRBV15 and TRBJ1-5; D perhaps matches TRBD1 (5 bases). Between the trimmed V and J ends, which lost 5 bases and 2 bases, there was a span of 16 bases. Germline V lookup: CDR1 LNHNV, CDR2 YYDKDF (reference sequence). This CDR3 has 16 amino acids. CDR3 bases: TGTGCCACCAGCGGGGAAAGCCAAGGGGGCAATCAGCCCCAGCATTTT. Translated: CATSGESQGGNQPQHF.